This is a list of T cell receptor beta chains from one sample in a study of T cell clonotyping in hematopoietic cell transplantation. Method: immunoSEQ multiplex PCR; TCRdb's copy keeps in-frame clones and lacks some. Among about 41,000 clones listed, approximately 95% were seen once. Sequencing used peripheral blood mononuclear cells. The origin of the receptors is a man aged 30-40 years in good health. Some clones in this sample may be carry-over from other donors' samples. CDR3s include the opening cysteine and the closing phenylalanine or tryptophan. The order of the fields is D gene, V gene, clone size, J gene, CDR3 protein, CDR3 DNA. The D gene is left open where the match is weak. Only some rows state a clone size, as once, few, many or a class for expanded clones.

-	TRBV10-1	-	TRBJ2-3	CASSDRASSARYF	TGCGCCAGCAGTGACCGGGCCTCCTCCGCGAGGTATTTT
-	TRBV5-6	-	TRBJ2-3	CASSLGLATDTQYF	TGTGCCAGCAGCTTGGGGTTGGCCACAGATACGCAGTATTTT
-	TRBV6-5	once	TRBJ1-2	CASSPTGRGYTF	TGTGCCAGCAGCCCGACAGGTCGTGGCTACACCTTC
-	TRBV6-6	-	TRBJ2-3	CASSYSKDYRTDTQYF	TGTGCCAGCAGTTACTCAAAGGACTACCGCACAGATACGCAGTATTTT
-	TRBV10-2	-	TRBJ2-2	CASSEAGGTGELFF	TGCGCCAGCAGTGAAGCAGGAGGAACCGGGGAGCTGTTTTTT
-	TRBV6-6	-	TRBJ2-3	CASSFIDTQYF	TGTGCCAGCAGTTTTATCGATACGCAGTATTTT
-	TRBV13	few	TRBJ2-2	CASSLEHLNTGELFF	TGTGCCAGCAGCTTAGAACACCTTAACACCGGGGAGCTGTTTTTT
-	TRBV11-3	once	TRBJ1-2	CASSRDAVVYGYTF	TGTGCCAGCAGCCGAGACGCCGTTGTCTATGGCTACACCTTC
-	TRBV5-1	-	TRBJ2-5	CASSWNPSPDNWKQYF	TGCGCCAGCAGCTGGAACCCCTCCCCGGACAATTGGAAGCAGTACTTC
-	TRBV11-2	-	TRBJ1-1	CASSFGGVREAFF	TGTGCCAGCAGCTTTGGGGGGGTGAGGGAAGCTTTCTTT
-	TRBV6-6	-	TRBJ1-5	CASSYPGGNQPQHF	TGTGCCAGCAGTTACCCAGGGGGCAATCAGCCCCAGCATTTT
-	TRBV25-1	-	TRBJ1-2	CASSERRAYGYTF	TGTGCCAGCAGTGAAAGGAGGGCCTATGGCTACACCTTC
-	TRBV19	-	TRBJ1-6	CASSIAGSYNSPLHF	TGTGCCAGTAGTATAGCCGGCTCCTATAATTCACCCCTCCACTTT
-	TRBV5-8	-	TRBJ2-2	CASSSRLGITLPSGELFF	TGTGCCAGCAGCTCCCGACTTGGGATCACCTTGCCCTCCGGGGAGCTGTTTTTT
TRBD2	TRBV29-1	-	TRBJ2-1	CSATNRGDEQFF	TGCAGCGCCACGAATCGGGGGGATGAGCAGTTCTTC
-	TRBV7-3	-	TRBJ1-1	CASSLTGGTEAFF	TGTGCCAGCAGCTTAACAGGGGGCACTGAAGCTTTCTTT
-	TRBV7-3	-	TRBJ2-3	CASSLTGGPGDTQYF	TGTGCCAGCAGCTTAACCGGGGGGCCTGGAGATACGCAGTATTTT
-	TRBV16	-	TRBJ1-1	CASSQWQRHTEAFF	TGTGCCAGCAGCCAATGGCAAAGGCACACTGAAGCTTTCTTT
TRBD2	TRBV7-9	-	TRBJ2-3	CASSWWEGEDPYTQYF	TGTGCCAGCAGCTGGTGGGAGGGCGAGGACCCTTATACGCAGTATTTT
-	TRBV10-2	-	TRBJ1-2	CASSEGQNYGYTF	TGCGCCAGCAGTGAAGGACAGAACTATGGCTACACCTTC
-	TRBV4-2	-	TRBJ1-1	CASSQEGGRNTEAFF	TGTGCCAGCAGCCAAGAAGGGGGTCGAAACACTGAAGCTTTCTTT
TRBD1	TRBV5-1	-	TRBJ2-5	CASSLVETGQETQYF	TGCGCCAGCAGCTTGGTCGAGACAGGGCAAGAGACCCAGTACTTC
-	TRBV14	once	TRBJ2-6	CASSQMALGANVLTF	TGTGCCAGCAGCCAAATGGCCCTGGGGGCCAACGTCCTGACTTTC
-	TRBV6-5	-	TRBJ1-2	CASSSRTESYGYTF	TGTGCCAGCAGTTCCCGGACGGAGAGCTATGGCTACACCTTC
TRBD1	TRBV5-8	-	TRBJ1-4	CASSLPGQGSRKLFF	TGTGCCAGCAGCCTACCGGGACAGGGTTCGAGAAAACTGTTTTTT
TRBD1	TRBV6-6	-	TRBJ1-2	CASSRGTGGDFGYTF	TGTGCCAGCAGCCGAGGGACAGGGGGTGATTTTGGCTACACCTTC
-	TRBV30	-	TRBJ1-4	CAWTRGVGEKLFF	TGTGCCTGGACCCGAGGAGTTGGCGAAAAACTGTTTTTT
-	TRBV30	-	TRBJ2-2	CAWSVNSGSTGELFF	TGTGCCTGGAGTGTAAATTCCGGCAGCACCGGGGAGCTGTTTTTT
TRBD1	TRBV5-1	-	TRBJ2-3	CASSLPGTEGYF	TGCGCCAGCAGCTTGCCCGGGACAGAGGGGTATTTT
-	TRBV11-3	-	TRBJ2-2	CASSPGDHGNTGELFF	TGTGCCAGCAGCCCAGGGGACCACGGGAACACCGGGGAGCTGTTTTTT
TRBD2	TRBV27	-	TRBJ2-3	CASRSDSGTSGRRDTQYF	TGTGCCAGCAGATCTGATTCCGGGACTAGCGGGAGGCGAGATACGCAGTATTTT